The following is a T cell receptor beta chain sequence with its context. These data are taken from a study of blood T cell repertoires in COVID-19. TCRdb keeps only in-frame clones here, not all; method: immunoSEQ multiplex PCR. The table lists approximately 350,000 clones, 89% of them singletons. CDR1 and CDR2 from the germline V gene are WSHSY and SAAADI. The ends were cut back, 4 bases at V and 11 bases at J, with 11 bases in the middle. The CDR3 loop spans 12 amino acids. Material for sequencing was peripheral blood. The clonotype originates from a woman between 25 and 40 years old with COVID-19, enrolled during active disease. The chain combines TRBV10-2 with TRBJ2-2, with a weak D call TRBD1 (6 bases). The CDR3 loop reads CASSGGRNELFF. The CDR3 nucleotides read TGCGCCAGCAGTGGGGGGCGTAACGAGCTGTTTTTT.